The clone carrying this TCR beta chain turned up a few times. What it binds is not known. These data come from a study of T cells after yellow fever vaccination. Study-level background: Researchers used SMART-Seq v4 Ultra Low Input to prepare fractions that had low cell numbers.

This CDR3 is 17 amino acids long. From germline, CDR1 is SGHTA and CDR2 FQGNSA. V was pared by 4 bases and J by 1 base, with 19 bases between. Broader study findings: Weaker, the secondary response peaked sooner, at day 5 versus 15. Relatively few clonotypes were ones that appeared in both CD4 and CD8 compartments. Post-booster repertoires contained most primary-vaccination clones again (roughly 96% CD4, around 89% CD8).

TCRdb itself ran the 5' RACE reads through MiXCR, one entry per CDR3 protein. The repertoire holds hundreds of thousands of distinct CDR3 sequences, 21% seen once, with 16% in the top ten. The source of this sequence is a man in his late teens or twenties who received the YFV17D yellow fever vaccine. The V gene is TRBV7-2, the J gene TRBJ1-2; D is perhaps TRBD1 (6 bases). Sequencing used PBMCs, obtained roughly 20 days after the first yellow fever vaccination. The CDR3 nucleotides read TGTGCCAGCAGCTCCCCTCTTAAGGACAGCCTTAACTATGGCTACACCTTC. Its translation is CASSSPLKDSLNYGYTF. Combining the CDR3 with reference TRBV7-2 and TRBJ1-2 gives the whole variable domain GAGVSQSPSNKVTEKGKDVELRCDPISGHTALYWYRQSLGQGLEFLIYFQGNSAPDKSGLPSDRFSAERTGGSVSTLTIQRTQQEDSAVYLCASSSPLKDSLNYGYTFGSGTRLTVV.